The clone carrying this T cell receptor (beta chain) was observed many times. The antigen is not known. The record originates from a study of Graves' ophthalmopathy and Graves' hyperthyroidism. Study-wide results and limits: Sensitivity reached roughly 70% and specificity under 85% when the model predicted ophthalmopathy progression.

The sequenced template was RNA, covering the TCR beta CDR3 region. Second-round multiplex PCR followed a first-round RT-PCR using HTBI primers. TCRdb ran MiXCR on the multiplex PCR reads and lists one entry per CDR3 protein. This sample has around 400,000 distinct CDR3 sequences; 20% to 25% occur once, and the top ten carry 2.5% to 3%. By definition, stable hyperthyroidism involved no ophthalmopathy within 18 months of follow-up. People with hyperthyroidism were aged 18 to 65 and newly diagnosed, under 2 months' duration. This CDR3 has 14 amino acids. Germline CDR1 is DFQATT and CDR2 is SNEGSKA (reference sequence). V was shortened by 6 bases and J by 2 bases, with 17 bases between the two germline ends.

The sequence was collected from a woman aged 18-29 years with stable Graves' hyperthyroidism. The gene calls are TRBV20-1 and TRBJ2-7; D is ambiguous. Sequencing was carried out using peripheral blood. The CDR3 loop reads CSATSGPRTYEQYF. DNA of the CDR3: TGCAGTGCGACAAGTGGACCCCGAACCTACGAGCAGTACTTC.